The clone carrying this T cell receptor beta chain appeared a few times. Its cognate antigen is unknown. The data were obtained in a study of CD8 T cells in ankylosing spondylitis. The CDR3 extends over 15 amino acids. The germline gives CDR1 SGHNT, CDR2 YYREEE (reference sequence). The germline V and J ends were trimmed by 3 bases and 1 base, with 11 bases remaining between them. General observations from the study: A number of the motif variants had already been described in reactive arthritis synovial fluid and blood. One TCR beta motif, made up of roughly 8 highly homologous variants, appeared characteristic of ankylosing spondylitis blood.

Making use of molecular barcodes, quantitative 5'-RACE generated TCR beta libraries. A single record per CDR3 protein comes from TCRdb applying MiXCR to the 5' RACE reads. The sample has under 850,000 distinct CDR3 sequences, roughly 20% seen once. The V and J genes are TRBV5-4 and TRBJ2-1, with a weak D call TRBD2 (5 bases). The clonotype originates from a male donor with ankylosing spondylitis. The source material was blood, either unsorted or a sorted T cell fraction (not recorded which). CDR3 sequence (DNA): TGTGCCAGCAGCTATACTAGGCAATCCTACAATGAGCAGTTCTTC. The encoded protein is CASSYTRQSYNEQFF.